The 18 T cell receptor beta chains given below trace back to one sample, sequenced in a study of CD8 T cells in Susac syndrome. Random-hexamer reverse transcription was applied to about 0.45 to 1 ug RNA. TCRdb independently ran MiXCR on the immunoSEQ multiplex PCR reads; one entry per CDR3 protein. Altogether 50,000 to 55,000 distinct CDR3 sequences are present, 95% being singletons, with the ten largest covering 0.75%. Sequencing was done on a sample of CD8+ T cells from PBMCs. The origin of the receptors is a human donor with Susac syndrome.

V is TRBV1 and J is TRBJ2-7. TRBV1 is deemed a pseudogene. The CDR3 extends over 16 amino acids. The DNA of the CDR3 is TGCACCAGCAGCCAAGATAACGCAGGCCGCTCCTACGAGCAGTACTTC. Its translation: CTSSQDNAGRSYEQYF.

This clonotype was counted a single time. V usage is TRBV29-1 and J usage is TRBJ1-1; a possible D gene is TRBD1 (6 bases). The V gene's germline CDR1 is SQVTM and CDR2 ANQGSEA. The V and J ends lost 2 bases and 1 base respectively, with 8 bases between them. CDR3 length: 13 residues. CDR3 sequence reads: CSVERGTNTEAFF. The DNA for the CDR3 is TGCAGCGTTGAAAGGGGGACGAACACTGAAGCTTTCTTT.

This chain links TRBV7-9 with TRBJ2-3; D unresolved. Per the germline V gene, CDR1 is SEHNR and CDR2 is FQNEAQ (reference sequence). CDR3 length: 13 residues. V lost 1 base and J lost 5, with 7 bases in between. The CDR3 DNA is TGTGCCAGCAGCTTAGGGTCAGGAGATACGCAGTATTTT. Protein product: CASSLGSGDTQYF.

The chain has TRBV6-5 and TRBJ1-1, with 7 nucleotides matching TRBD1. The CDR3 contains 13 residues. The germline V gene has CDR1 MNHEY and CDR2 SVGAGI. V was pared by 0 bases and J by 12 bases, with 7 bases of the junction left unmatched. CDR3 nucleotides: TGTGCCAGCAGTTACTCGGGACAGAAGGGTTCTTTCTTT. Protein product: CASSYSGQKGSFF.

DNA for the CDR3: TGCAGTGCTAGAGATCTTCTAGCGGGGAACAATGAGCAGTTCTTC. Translation: CSARDLLAGNNEQFF. The chain has TRBV20-1 and TRBJ2-1; 9 positions agree with TRBD2. Looked up from germline, CDR1 is DFQATT and CDR2 is SNEGSKA (reference sequence). Trimming cost V 0 bases and J 5 bases; bases outside gene matches: 5. The CDR3 length is 15 residues.

CDR3 sequence reads: CASSFPVVDSSYNSPLHF. Written as DNA, the CDR3 is TGTGCCAGCAGTTTTCCTGTGGTGGACAGCTCCTATAATTCACCCCTCCACTTT. The V call is TRBV28, the J call TRBJ1-6; tentatively, D is TRBD1 (6 bases). With 3 bases removed from V and 0 bases from J, the gap between germline ends came to 15 bases. The CDR3 consists of 18 residues. CDR1 is MDHEN, CDR2 SYDVKM, per germline. The variable domain in full, with the rest retrieved from reference TRBV28 and TRBJ1-6, is DVKVTQSSRYLVKRTGEKVFLECVQDMDHENMFWYRQDPGLGLRLIYFSYDVKMKEKGDIPEGYSVSREKKERFSLILESASTNQTSMYLCASSFPVVDSSYNSPLHFGNGTRLTVT.

The V gene is TRBV6-6, the J gene TRBJ2-7, with 7 positions matching TRBD1. The CDR3 covers 12 residues. The V and J ends lost 4 bases and 4 bases, in that order; junction bases with no gene match: 1. CDR1 is MNHNY, CDR2 SVGAGI, per germline (reference sequence). CDR3 DNA: TGTGCCAGCAGTTCGGGACAGTACGAGCAGTACTTC. Protein: CASSSGQYEQYF.

Comment on this clonotype: The junction does not match germline at one end; this may be a read error. This chain uses TRBV7-2 with TRBJ2-7; TRBD2 is a possible D gene (7 bases). Germline V gene data show CDR1 as SGHTA and CDR2 as FQGNSA. The CDR3 runs 13 residues. The CDR3 sequence: CASGVGGALQIRF. CDR3 DNA: TGTGCCAGCGGGGTAGGGGGGGCCCTGCAAATTCGGTTC.

The chain combines TRBV7-2 with TRBJ1-1; 7 bases are a match to TRBD1. This CDR3 comprises 16 residues. The J segment lost 0 bases and the V segment lost 4 bases, leaving 8 bases of the junction unmatched. The germline V gene encodes CDR1 SGHTA and CDR2 FQGNSA. The CDR3 DNA sequence: TGTGCCAGCAGCTCACAGGGGCCCCCCCTGAACACTGAAGCTTTCTTT. Residues: CASSSQGPPLNTEAFF.

Written as DNA, the CDR3 is TGTGCCACCAGCAGAGAGCCCGGCGGGGGGACCTACGAGCAGTACTTC. Translated, it gives CATSREPGGGTYEQYF. The gene calls are TRBV15 and TRBJ2-7; 8 bases align to TRBD2. Germline V gene data show CDR1 as LNHNV and CDR2 as YYDKDF (reference sequence). The CDR3 length is 16 residues. Trimming removed 0 bases from V and 2 bases from J; junction bases left unmatched: 6.

J is TRBJ1-2 and V is TRBV9; D may be TRBD1 (6 bases). Per germline, CDR1 SGDLS and CDR2 YYNGEE. The CDR3 spans 14 residues. V dropped 4 bases and J dropped 9 bases, with 19 bases sitting between them. CDR3 DNA sequence: TGTGCCAGCAGCCCCGGGGACATGGTCGATAGCTACACCTTC. Translated, it gives CASSPGDMVDSYTF.

The V and J genes are TRBV24-1 and TRBJ2-5, with D hard to call. The germline V and J ends were trimmed by 4 bases and 1 base, with 12 bases remaining between them. The CDR3 has 15 residues. CDR1 is KGHDR and CDR2 is SFDVKD in the germline V gene. Here the CDR3 reads CATSEGGRTQETQYF. The CDR3 bases are TGTGCCACCAGTGAAGGCGGCAGGACCCAAGAGACCCAGTACTTC.

This clonotype was picked up one time. The CDR3 bases are TGTGCCAGCAGCCACCCATGGGAGGACACTGAAGCTTTCTTT. Translation gives CASSHPWEDTEAFF. The chain is built from TRBV7-2 and TRBJ1-1; no clear D. V was trimmed by 5 bases and J by 3 bases, leaving 13 bases between them. This CDR3 contains 14 residues. Germline V CDR1 and CDR2: SGHTA, FQGNSA.

V gene TRBV6-2 or TRBV6-3 combines with J gene TRBJ2-4, with D perhaps being TRBD1 or TRBD2 (5 bases each). The CDR3 consists of 14 residues. Per the germline V gene, CDR1 is MNHEY and CDR2 is SVGEGT. Trimming shortened V by 2 bases and J by 8 bases, and 13 bases separated the two germline ends. The CDR3 is CASSYGTERYIQYF. The DNA for the CDR3 is TGTGCCAGCAGTTACGGGACCGAACGGTACATTCAGTACTTC.

The J gene is TRBJ2-7, the V gene TRBV4-1; no clear D. V was shortened by 1 base and J by 4 bases, with 8 bases between the two germline ends. There are 13 residues in the CDR3. Germline V lookup: CDR1 MGHRA, CDR2 YSYEKL. DNA of the CDR3: TGCGCCAGCAGCCAAGCTCTGGGGTACGAGCAGTACTTC. Its translation: CASSQALGYEQYF.

This chain connects TRBV20-1 to TRBJ2-5, with 8 bases identical to TRBD2. V trimming: 5 bases; J trimming: 5 bases; junction bases outside the gene matches: 7. Per germline, CDR1 DFQATT and CDR2 SNEGSKA (reference sequence). The CDR3 totals 13 residues. The CDR3 DNA reads TGCAGTGCTGCCGGGACTAGTGGGGAGACCCAGTACTTC. Its translation is CSAAGTSGETQYF.

This rearrangement joins TRBV7-9 to TRBJ2-1; no clear D gene. V was cut by 5 bases and J by 9 bases, with 8 bases left in between. Germline loops: CDR1 SEHNR, CDR2 FQNEAQ (reference sequence). The CDR3 length is 11 residues. CDR3 amino acids: CASSEFTEQFF. The CDR3 coding sequence is TGTGCCAGCAGCGAGTTTACTGAGCAGTTCTTC.

The chain links TRBV19 to TRBJ1-5; TRBD1 is a possible D gene (6 bases). V was pared by 8 bases and J by 0 bases, with 14 bases between. The germline gives CDR1 LNHDA, CDR2 SQIVND (reference sequence). The length of the CDR3 is 15 residues. CDR3 residues: CASAWTANSNQPQHF. Here the CDR3 DNA reads TGTGCCAGTGCTTGGACAGCAAATAGCAATCAGCCCCAGCATTTT.